Presented here are 3 T cell receptor beta chains from one specimen sequenced in a study of CD8 T cells in Susac syndrome. Roughly 0.45 to 1 ug RNA was reverse transcribed with random hexamers. Each CDR3 protein is one row after TCRdb ran MiXCR on the immunoSEQ multiplex PCR reads. The repertoire includes 120,000 to 150,000 distinct CDR3 sequences, roughly 95% of them detected once, and approximately 0.11% sits in the top ten. The sample comprised CD4+ T cells from PBMCs. The source is a human donor with multiple sclerosis.

The chain combines TRBV7-6 with TRBJ2-1, with 7 bases that match TRBD1. The germline V gene has CDR1 SGHVS and CDR2 FNYEAQ. The CDR3 is made up of 13 amino acids. V dropped 4 bases and J dropped 5; count of bases not matched to a gene: 2. CDR3 residues: CASSSGQHNEQFF. The CDR3, as DNA: TGTGCCAGCAGCTCGGGACAGCACAATGAGCAGTTCTTC.

This chain connects TRBV7-2 to TRBJ1-6; D may be TRBD1 (6 bases). Germline V gives CDR1 SGHTA, CDR2 FQGNSA. Trimming shortened V by 4 bases and J by 10 bases, and 14 bases separated the two germline ends. CDR3 length equals 14 residues. This chain's CDR3 is CASSSGVLGSPLHF. DNA for the CDR3: TGTGCCAGCAGCTCAGGGGTCTTGGGGTCACCCCTCCACTTT.

This clonotype was observed a single time. The chain carries TRBV7-2 and TRBJ1-5; D is undetermined. The CDR3 has 14 residues. Trimming removed 5 bases at V and 6 bases at J, with 14 bases between. Germline CDR1 reads SGHTA; CDR2 reads FQGNSA. The CDR3 reads CASSIRGLGQPQHF. The CDR3 DNA sequence: TGTGCCAGCAGCATACGAGGGCTAGGTCAGCCCCAGCATTTT.